This T cell receptor beta chain derives from a study of cytomegalovirus exposure and HLA in healthy donors. Study-level findings and limits: Associated with cytomegalovirus, according to the listing, were around 160 TCR beta chains. Earlier analysis looked at TCR beta V segments, and most were productive about 87% or about 30% of the time. The number of N-insertions in an Asian-associated ancestry cluster was reportedly below the roughly 660-donor mean in a later analysis. Equally common other TCR beta chains were less clonally expanded than HLA-associated ones, a later analysis found.

Germline CDR1 MNHNS, CDR2 SASEGT. The CDR3 contains 18 residues. Trimming cost V 4 bases and J 1 base; bases outside gene matches: 12. Vbeta (60) and Jbeta (13) primers were used in the PCR. Only in-frame clones appear in the TCRdb table, and some are missing; sequencing was by immunoSEQ multiplex PCR. In the table there are 55,000 to 75,000 clones, around two thirds of which are singletons. A word on this clone: The antigen remains undetermined.

The rearrangement links TRBV6-1 to TRBJ1-3; TRBD1 agrees at 8 bases. The TCR originated in a human donor in good health. Sequenced sample: PBMCs. CDR3 sequence reads: CASSAPGQVSRSGNTIYF. In nucleotides, the CDR3 is TGTGCCAGCAGTGCTCCGGGACAGGTGTCTAGGTCTGGAAACACCATATATTTT.